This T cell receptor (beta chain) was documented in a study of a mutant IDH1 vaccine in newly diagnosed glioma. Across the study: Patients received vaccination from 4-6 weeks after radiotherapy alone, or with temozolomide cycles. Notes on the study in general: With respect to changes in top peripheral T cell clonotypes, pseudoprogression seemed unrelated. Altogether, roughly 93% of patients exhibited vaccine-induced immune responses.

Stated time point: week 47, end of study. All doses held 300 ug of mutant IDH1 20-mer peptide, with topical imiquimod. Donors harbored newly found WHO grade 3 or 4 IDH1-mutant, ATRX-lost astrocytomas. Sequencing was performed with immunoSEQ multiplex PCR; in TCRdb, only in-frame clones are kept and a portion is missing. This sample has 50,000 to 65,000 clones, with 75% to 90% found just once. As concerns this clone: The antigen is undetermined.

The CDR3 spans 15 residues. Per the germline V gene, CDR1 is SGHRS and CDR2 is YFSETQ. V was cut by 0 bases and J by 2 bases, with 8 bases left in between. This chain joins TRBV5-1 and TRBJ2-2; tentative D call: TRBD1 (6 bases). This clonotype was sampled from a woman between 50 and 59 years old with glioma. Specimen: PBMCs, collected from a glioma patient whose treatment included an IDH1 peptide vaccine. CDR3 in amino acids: CASSLGTANTGELFF. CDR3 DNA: TGCGCCAGCAGCTTGGGGACAGCTAACACCGGGGAGCTGTTTTTT.